This TCR beta chain was recovered during a study of blood T cell repertoires in COVID-19. Study-wide context: Acute-phase and convalescent COVID-19 samples originated in the United States, Italy and Spain.

Libraries were prepared by immunoSEQ multiplex PCR; TCRdb keeps only in-frame clonotypes and omits some of them. The data hold 55,000 to 75,000 clones, with 70% to 85% observed a single time. The CDR3 has 14 residues. Between the trimmed V and J ends, which lost 3 bases and 1 base, there was a span of 10 bases. CDR1 is MDHEN, CDR2 SYDVKM, per germline. The sequence derives from a woman aged 65 to 85 with acute or convalescent COVID-19. Sequenced: peripheral blood. The chain recombines TRBV28 with TRBJ2-7; D not certain. The CDR3 DNA is TGTGCCAGCAGTTTTCCCTCGGAGTCCTACGAGCAGTACTTC. Amino acid sequence: CASSFPSESYEQYF.